This T cell receptor beta chain was retrieved from a study of T cells after somatic rescue of genetic block. This table comes from immunoSEQ multiplex PCR, and its TCRdb copy is limited to in-frame clones, with some not included. The sample comprises fewer than 15,000 clones, 73% of which are singletons, and around 20% rests with the top ten. This TCR was sampled from a boy aged 5 to 17. The sample comprised peripheral blood mononuclear cells (PBMCs).

CDR3 bases: TGTGCCAGCGCTCTCCCTGTCTACAATGAGCAGTTCTTC. Translated: CASALPVYNEQFF. This rearrangement joins TRBV6-1 to TRBJ2-1, with D unresolved. This CDR3 is 13 amino acids long. Trimming removed 8 bases at V and 3 bases at J, with 11 bases between. Germline V gene lookup returns CDR1 MNHNS and CDR2 SASEGT.